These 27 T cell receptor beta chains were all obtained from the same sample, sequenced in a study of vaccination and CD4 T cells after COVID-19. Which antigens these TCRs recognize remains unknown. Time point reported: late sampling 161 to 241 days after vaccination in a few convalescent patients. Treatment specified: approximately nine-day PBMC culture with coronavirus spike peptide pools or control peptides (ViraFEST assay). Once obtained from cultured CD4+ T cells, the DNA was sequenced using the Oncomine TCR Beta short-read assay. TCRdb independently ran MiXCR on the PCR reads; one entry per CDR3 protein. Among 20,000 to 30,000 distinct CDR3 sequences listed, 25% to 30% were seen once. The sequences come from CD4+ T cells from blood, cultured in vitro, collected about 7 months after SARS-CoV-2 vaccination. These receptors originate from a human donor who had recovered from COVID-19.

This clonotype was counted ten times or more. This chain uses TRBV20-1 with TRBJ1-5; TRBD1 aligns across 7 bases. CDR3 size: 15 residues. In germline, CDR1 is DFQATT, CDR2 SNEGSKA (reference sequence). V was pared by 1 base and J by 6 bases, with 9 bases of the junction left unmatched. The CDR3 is CSARAVTDRSQPQHF. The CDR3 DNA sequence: TGCAGTGCTAGAGCGGTAACGGACAGGTCTCAGCCCCAGCATTTT.

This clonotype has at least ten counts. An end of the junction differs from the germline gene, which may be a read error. CDR3 DNA sequence: TGTGCCAGCAGTGACGCCCCGGACGGGACAGGGTTCTTC. It is translated as CASSDAPDGTGFF. The J gene is TRBJ2-7, the V gene TRBV6-1; 9 nucleotides line up with TRBD1. The germline gives CDR1 MNHNS, CDR2 SASEGT. This CDR3 is 13 amino acids long.

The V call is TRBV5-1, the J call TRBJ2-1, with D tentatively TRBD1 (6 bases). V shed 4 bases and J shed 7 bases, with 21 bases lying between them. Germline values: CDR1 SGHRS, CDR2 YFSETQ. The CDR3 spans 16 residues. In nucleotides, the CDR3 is TGCGCCAGCAGCAGGACCCCTGGACAGTCCATGAATGAGCAGTTCTTC. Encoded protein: CASSRTPGQSMNEQFF.

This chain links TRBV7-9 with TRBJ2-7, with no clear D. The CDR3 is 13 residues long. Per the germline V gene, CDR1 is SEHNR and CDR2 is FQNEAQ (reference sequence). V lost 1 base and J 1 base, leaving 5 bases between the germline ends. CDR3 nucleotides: TGTGCCAGCAGCTTAGTGTGGTCCTACGAGCAGTACTTC. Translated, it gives CASSLVWSYEQYF.

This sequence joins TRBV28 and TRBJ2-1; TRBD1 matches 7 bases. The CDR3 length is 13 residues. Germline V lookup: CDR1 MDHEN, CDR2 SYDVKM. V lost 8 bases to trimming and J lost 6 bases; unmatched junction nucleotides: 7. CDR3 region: CASYNRDSNEQFF. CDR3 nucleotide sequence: TGTGCCAGCTATAACCGGGACAGCAATGAGCAGTTCTTC. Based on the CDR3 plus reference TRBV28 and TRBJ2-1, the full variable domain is DVKVTQSSRYLVKRTGEKVFLECVQDMDHENMFWYRQDPGLGLRLIYFSYDVKMKEKGDIPEGYSVSREKKERFSLILESASTNQTSMYLCASYNRDSNEQFFGPGTRLTVL.

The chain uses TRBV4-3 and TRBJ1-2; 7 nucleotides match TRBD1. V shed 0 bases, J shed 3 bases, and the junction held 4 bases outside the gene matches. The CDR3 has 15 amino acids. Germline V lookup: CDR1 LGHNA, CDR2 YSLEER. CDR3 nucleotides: TGCGCCAGCAGCCAAGAGCGACAGGGCTACTATGGCTACACCTTC. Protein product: CASSQERQGYYGYTF.

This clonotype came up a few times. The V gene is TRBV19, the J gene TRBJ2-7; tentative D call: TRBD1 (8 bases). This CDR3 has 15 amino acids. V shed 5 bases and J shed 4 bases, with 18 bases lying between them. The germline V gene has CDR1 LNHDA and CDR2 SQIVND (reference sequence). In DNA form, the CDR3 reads TGTGCCAGTAGTCTCGGACAGGGAGGGGCATACGAGCAGTACTTC. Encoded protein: CASSLGQGGAYEQYF. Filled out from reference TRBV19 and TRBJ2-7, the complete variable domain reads DGGITQSPKYLFRKEGQNVTLSCEQNLNHDAMYWYRQDPGQGLRLIYYSQIVNDFQKGDIAEGYSVSREKKESFPLTVTSAQKNPTAFYLCASSLGQGGAYEQYFGPGTRLTVT.

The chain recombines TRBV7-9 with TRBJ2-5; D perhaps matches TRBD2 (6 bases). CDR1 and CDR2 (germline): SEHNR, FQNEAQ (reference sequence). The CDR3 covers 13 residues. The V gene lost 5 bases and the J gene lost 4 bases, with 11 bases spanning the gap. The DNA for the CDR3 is TGTGCCAGCAGCGGCTGGGGAGGAGAGACCCAGTACTTC. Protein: CASSGWGGETQYF.

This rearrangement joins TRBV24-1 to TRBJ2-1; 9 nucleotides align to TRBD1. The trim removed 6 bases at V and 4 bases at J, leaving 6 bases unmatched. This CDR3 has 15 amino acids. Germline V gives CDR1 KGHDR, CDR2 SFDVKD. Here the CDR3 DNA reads TGTGCCACCAGTAAGTCCGGGACAGGGTACAATGAGCAGTTCTTC. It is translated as CATSKSGTGYNEQFF.

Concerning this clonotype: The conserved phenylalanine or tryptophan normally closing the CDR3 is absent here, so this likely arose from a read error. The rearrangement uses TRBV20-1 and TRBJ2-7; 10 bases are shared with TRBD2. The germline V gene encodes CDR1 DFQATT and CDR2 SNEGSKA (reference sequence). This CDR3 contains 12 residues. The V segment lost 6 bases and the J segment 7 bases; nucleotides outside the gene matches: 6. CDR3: CSAPGLAREQYL. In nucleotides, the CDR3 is TGCAGTGCCCCGGGACTAGCGCGGGAGCAGTACCTC.

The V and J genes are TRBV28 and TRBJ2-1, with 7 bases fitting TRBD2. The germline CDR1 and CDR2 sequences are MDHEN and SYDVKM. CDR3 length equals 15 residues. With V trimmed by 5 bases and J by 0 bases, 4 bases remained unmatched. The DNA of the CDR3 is TGTGCCAGCAGTCCCGGCGGGAGCTCCTACAATGAGCAGTTCTTC. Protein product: CASSPGGSSYNEQFF. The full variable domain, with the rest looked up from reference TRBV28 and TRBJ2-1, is DVKVTQSSRYLVKRTGEKVFLECVQDMDHENMFWYRQDPGLGLRLIYFSYDVKMKEKGDIPEGYSVSREKKERFSLILESASTNQTSMYLCASSPGGSSYNEQFFGPGTRLTVL.

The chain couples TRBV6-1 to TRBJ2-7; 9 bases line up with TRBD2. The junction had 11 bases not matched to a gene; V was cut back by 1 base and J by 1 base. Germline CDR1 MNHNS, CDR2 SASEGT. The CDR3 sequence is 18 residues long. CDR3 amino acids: CASSEELLAGTSSYEQYF. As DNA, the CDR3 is TGTGCCAGCAGTGAAGAACTGCTAGCGGGGACAAGTTCCTACGAGCAGTACTTC.

CDR3 protein: CASSLLTGGTEAFF. The CDR3 DNA reads TGTGCCAGCAGCCTTTTGACAGGGGGCACTGAAGCTTTCTTT. This chain joins TRBV7-2 and TRBJ1-1; 9 nucleotides line up with TRBD1. Germline V CDR1 and CDR2: SGHTA, FQGNSA. The V and J ends lost 5 bases and 4 bases, in that order; junction bases with no gene match: 5. This CDR3 region has 14 residues.

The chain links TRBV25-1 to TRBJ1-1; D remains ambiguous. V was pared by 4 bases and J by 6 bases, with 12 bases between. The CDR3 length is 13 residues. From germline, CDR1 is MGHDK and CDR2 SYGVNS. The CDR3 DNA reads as TGTGCCAGCAGTGGGGCAGCATTCGCTGAAGCTTTCTTT. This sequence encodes CASSGAAFAEAFF.

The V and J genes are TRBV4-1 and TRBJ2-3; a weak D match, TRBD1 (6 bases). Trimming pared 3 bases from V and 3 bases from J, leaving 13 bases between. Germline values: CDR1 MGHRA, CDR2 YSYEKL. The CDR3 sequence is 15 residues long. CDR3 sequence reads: CASSQALGGTDTQYF. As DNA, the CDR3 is TGCGCCAGCAGCCAGGCTCTAGGGGGAACAGATACGCAGTATTTT.

The CDR3: CASSPTRPSYEQYF. CDR3 bases: TGTGCCAGCAGTCCCACCCGCCCCAGCTACGAGCAGTACTTC. The V call is TRBV27, the J call TRBJ2-7; no reliable D call. V gave up 5 bases and J gave up 3 bases, with 14 bases separating them. The CDR3 totals 14 residues. Germline V gene lookup returns CDR1 MNHEY and CDR2 SMNVEV (reference sequence).

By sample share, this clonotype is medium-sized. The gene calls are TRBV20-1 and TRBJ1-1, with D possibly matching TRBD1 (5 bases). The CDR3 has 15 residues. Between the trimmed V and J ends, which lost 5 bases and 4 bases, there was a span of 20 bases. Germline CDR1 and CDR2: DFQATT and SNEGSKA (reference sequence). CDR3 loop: CSAGAAGVGRTEAFF. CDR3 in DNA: TGCAGTGCTGGAGCGGCGGGGGTCGGGCGCACTGAAGCTTTCTTT.

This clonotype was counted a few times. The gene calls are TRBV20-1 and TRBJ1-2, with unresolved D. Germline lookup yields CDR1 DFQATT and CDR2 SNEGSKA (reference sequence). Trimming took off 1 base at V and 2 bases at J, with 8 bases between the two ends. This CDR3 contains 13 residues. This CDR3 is CSARVHENYGYTF. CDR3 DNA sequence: TGCAGTGCTAGAGTACACGAAAACTATGGCTACACCTTC.

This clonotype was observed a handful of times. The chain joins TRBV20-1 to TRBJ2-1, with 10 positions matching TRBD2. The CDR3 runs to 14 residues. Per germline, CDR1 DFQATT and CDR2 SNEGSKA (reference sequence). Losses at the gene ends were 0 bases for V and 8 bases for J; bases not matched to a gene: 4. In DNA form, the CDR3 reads TGCAGTGCTAGAGATCTACTAGCGGGATATGAGCAGTTCTTC. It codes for CSARDLLAGYEQFF.

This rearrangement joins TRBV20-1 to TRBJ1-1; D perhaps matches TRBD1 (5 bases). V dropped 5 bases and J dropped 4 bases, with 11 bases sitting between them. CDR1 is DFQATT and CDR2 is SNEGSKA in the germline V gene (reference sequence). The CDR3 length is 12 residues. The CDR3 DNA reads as TGCAGTGCTTCCGACAGAAGCACTGAAGCTTTCTTT. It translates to CSASDRSTEAFF.

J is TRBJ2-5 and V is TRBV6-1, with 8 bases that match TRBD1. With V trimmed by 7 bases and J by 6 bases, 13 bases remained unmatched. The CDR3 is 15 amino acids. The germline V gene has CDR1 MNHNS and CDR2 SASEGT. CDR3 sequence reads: CASTPIDRGEKTQYF. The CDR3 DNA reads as TGTGCCAGCACCCCAATCGACAGGGGTGAAAAGACCCAGTACTTC.

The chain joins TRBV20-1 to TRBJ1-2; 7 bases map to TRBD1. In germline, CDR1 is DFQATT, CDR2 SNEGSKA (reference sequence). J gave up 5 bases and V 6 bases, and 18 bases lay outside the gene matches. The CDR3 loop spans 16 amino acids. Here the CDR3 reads CSAQTGRQGRPYGYTF. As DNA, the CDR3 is TGCAGTGCGCAAACGGGTAGACAGGGTCGGCCTTATGGCTACACCTTC.

The CDR3 region is CASSSTGTGIEQFF. As DNA, the CDR3 is TGTGCCAGCTCATCAACCGGGACAGGGATTGAGCAGTTCTTC. The rearrangement uses TRBV18 and TRBJ2-1, with 9 bases lining up with TRBD1. The germline gives CDR1 KGHSH, CDR2 LQKENI. The junction had 8 bases not matched to a gene; V was cut back by 5 bases and J by 9 bases. This CDR3 spans 14 amino acids.

The CDR3 is CASRPRQGRDGNQPQHF. For the CDR3, the DNA is TGCGCCAGCAGACCCCGACAGGGCCGGGATGGCAATCAGCCCCAGCATTTT. The chain is built from TRBV23-1 and TRBJ1-5; TRBD1 matches at 7 bases. TRBV23-1 belongs to the ORF category, with a function that is uncertain. Losses at the gene ends were 6 bases for V and 2 bases for J; bases not matched to a gene: 13. This CDR3 region has 17 residues.

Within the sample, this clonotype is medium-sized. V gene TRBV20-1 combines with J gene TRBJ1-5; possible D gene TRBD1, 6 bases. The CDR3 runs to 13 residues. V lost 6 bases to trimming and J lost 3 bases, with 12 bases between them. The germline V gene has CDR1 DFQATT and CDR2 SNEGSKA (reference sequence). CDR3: CSARGPINQPQHF. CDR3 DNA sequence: TGCAGTGCCAGGGGACCGATCAATCAGCCCCAGCATTTT.

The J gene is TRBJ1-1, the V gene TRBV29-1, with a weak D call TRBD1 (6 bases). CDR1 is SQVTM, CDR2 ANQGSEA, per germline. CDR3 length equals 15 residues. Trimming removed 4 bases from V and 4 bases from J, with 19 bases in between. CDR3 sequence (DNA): TGCAGCGTTGCCCGGGGATACAGGGCGGTCACTGAAGCTTTCTTT. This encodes CSVARGYRAVTEAFF.

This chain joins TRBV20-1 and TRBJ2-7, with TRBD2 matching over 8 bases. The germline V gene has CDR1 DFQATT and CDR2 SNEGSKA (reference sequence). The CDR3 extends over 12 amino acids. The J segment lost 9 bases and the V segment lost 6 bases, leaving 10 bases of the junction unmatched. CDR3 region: CSASELAEVQYF. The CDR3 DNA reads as TGCAGTGCCAGCGAACTAGCGGAAGTGCAGTACTTC.